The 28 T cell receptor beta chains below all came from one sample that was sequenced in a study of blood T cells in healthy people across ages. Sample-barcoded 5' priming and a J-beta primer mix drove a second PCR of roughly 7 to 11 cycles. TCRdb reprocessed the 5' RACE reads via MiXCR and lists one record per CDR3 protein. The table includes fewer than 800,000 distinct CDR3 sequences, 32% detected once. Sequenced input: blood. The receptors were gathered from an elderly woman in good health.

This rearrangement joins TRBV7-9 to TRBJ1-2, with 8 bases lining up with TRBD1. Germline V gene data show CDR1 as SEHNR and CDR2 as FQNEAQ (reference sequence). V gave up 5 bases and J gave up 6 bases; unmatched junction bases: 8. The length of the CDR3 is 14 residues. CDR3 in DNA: TGTGCCAGCAGCAAACCGGGACAGGATAATGGCTACACCTTC. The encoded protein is CASSKPGQDNGYTF.

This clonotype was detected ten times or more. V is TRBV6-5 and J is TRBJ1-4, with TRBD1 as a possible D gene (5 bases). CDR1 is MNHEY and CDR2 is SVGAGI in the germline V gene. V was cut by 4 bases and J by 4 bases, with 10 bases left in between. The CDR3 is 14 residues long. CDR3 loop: CASSSGGDNEKLFF. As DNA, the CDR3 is TGTGCCAGCAGTTCCGGGGGGGATAATGAAAAACTGTTTTTT.

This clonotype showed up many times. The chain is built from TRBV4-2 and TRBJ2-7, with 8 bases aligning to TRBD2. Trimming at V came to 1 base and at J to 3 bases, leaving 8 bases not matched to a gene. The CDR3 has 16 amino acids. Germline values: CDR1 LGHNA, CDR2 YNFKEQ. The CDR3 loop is CASSQVGVTSGYEQYF. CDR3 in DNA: TGTGCCAGCAGCCAAGTAGGGGTTACTAGCGGCTACGAGCAGTACTTC.

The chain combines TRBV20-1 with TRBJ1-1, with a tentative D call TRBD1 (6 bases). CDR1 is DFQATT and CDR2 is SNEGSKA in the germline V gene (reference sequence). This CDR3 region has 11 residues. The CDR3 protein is CSGQFNPEAFF. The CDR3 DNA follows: TGCAGCGGACAGTTTAACCCTGAAGCTTTCTTT.

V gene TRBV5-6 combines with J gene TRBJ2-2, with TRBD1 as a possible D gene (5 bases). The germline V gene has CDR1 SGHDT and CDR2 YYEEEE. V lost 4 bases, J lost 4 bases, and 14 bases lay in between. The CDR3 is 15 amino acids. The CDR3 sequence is CASSPGHASTGELFF. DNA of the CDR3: TGTGCCAGCAGCCCCGGACACGCGAGCACCGGGGAGCTGTTTTTT.

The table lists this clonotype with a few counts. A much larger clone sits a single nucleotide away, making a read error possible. The CDR3 coding sequence is TGCAGTGTTCCGGGACTTTACCGGACCCAGTACTTC. Amino acids: CSVPGLYRTQYF. The V call is TRBV20-1, the J call TRBJ2-5; TRBD2 is a possible D gene (6 bases). The CDR3 loop spans 12 amino acids. CDR1 and CDR2 from the germline V gene are DFQATT and SNEGSKA (reference sequence). V was pared by 7 bases and J by 7 bases, with 16 bases between.

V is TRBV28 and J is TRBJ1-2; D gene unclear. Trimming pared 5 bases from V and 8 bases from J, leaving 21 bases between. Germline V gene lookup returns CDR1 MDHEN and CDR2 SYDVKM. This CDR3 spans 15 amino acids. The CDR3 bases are TGTGCCAGCAGTCCCCTAGTTAAGGGCCGAGGAGGCTACACCTTC. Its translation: CASSPLVKGRGGYTF.

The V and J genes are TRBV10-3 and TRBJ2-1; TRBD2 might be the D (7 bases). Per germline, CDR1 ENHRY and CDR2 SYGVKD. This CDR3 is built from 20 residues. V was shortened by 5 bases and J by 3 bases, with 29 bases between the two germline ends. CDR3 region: CAISFARGATTTSYYNEQFF. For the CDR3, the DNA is TGTGCCATCAGTTTTGCCCGGGGGGCAACAACGACATCCTACTACAATGAGCAGTTCTTC.

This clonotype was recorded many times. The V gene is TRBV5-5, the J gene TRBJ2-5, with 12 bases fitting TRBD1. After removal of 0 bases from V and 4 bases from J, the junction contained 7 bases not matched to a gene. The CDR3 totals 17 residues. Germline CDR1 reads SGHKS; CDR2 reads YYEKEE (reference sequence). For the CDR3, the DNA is TGTGCCAGCAGCTTGGGTGTGGGACAGGGGGCGCGAGAGACCCAGTACTTC. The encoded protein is CASSLGVGQGARETQYF.

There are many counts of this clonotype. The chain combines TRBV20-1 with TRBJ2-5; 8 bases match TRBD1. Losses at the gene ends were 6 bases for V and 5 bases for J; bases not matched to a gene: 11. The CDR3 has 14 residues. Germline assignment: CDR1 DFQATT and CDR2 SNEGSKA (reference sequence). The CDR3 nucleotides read TGCAGTGCCCCAACCCCAGGGGGCGAGGAGACCCAGTACTTC. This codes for CSAPTPGGEETQYF.

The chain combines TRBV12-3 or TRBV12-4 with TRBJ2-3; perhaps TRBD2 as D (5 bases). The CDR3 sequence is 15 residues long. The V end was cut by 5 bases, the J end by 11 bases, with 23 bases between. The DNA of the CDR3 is TGTGCCAGCAGTCGCCGTTTAGGGAGCGCAGATGTGCAGTATTTT. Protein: CASSRRLGSADVQYF.

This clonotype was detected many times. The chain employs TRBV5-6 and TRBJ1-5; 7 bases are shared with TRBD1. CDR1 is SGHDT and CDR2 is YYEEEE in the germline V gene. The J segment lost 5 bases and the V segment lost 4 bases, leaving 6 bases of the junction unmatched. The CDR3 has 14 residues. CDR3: CASSMTGLDQPQHF. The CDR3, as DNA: TGTGCCAGCAGCATGACAGGGCTGGATCAGCCCCAGCATTTT.

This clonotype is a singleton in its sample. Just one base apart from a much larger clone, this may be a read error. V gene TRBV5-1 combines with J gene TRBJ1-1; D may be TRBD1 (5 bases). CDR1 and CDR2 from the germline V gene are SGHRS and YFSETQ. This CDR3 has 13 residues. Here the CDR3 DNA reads TGCGCCGGCAGCTCGAGTTGGGACGGGGAAGCTTTCTTT. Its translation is CAGSSSWDGEAFF.

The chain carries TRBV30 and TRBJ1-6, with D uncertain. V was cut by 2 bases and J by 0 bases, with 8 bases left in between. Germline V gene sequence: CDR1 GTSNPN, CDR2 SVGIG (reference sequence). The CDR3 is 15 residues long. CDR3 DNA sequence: TGTGCCTGGAGTCTGGCGAGCTCCTATAATTCACCCCTCCACTTT. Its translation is CAWSLASSYNSPLHF.

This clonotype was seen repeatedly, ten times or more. CDR3 DNA: TGCGCCAGCAGCCAAGACCCGGACAGTTACAATGAGCAGTTCTTC. It translates to CASSQDPDSYNEQFF. The chain employs TRBV4-3 and TRBJ2-1, with a possible D match to TRBD1 (6 bases). V shed 0 bases and J shed 4 bases, with 10 bases lying between them. The CDR3 is made up of 15 amino acids. CDR1 is LGHNA, CDR2 YSLEER, per germline.

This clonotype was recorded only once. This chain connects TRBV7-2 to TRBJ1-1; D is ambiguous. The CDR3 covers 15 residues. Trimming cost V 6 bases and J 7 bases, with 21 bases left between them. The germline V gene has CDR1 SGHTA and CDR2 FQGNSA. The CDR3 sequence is CASRFDAGMGGEAFF. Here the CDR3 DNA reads TGTGCCAGCAGGTTCGACGCCGGGATGGGTGGTGAAGCTTTCTTT.

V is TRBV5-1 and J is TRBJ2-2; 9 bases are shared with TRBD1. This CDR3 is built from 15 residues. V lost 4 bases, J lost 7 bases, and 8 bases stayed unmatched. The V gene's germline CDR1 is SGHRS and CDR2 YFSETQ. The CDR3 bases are TGCGCCAGCAGCCCGGACAGGGGCCATAGCGGGGAGCTGTTTTTT. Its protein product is CASSPDRGHSGELFF. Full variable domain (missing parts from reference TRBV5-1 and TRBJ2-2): KAGVTQTPRYLIKTRGQQVTLSCSPISGHRSVSWYQQTPGQGLQFLFEYFSETQRNKGNFPGRFSGRQFSNSRSEMNVSTLELGDSALYLCASSPDRGHSGELFFGEGSRLTVL.

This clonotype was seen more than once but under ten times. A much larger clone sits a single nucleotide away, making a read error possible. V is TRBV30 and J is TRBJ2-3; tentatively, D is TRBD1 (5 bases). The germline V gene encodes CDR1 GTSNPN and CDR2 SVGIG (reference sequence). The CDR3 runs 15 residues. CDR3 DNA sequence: TGTGCCCGGAGTGTTGGTAGCAGGGCATCAGATACGCAGTATTTT. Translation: CARSVGSRASDTQYF.

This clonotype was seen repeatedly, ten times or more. As DNA, the CDR3 is TGTGCCAGCAGCTTACCATTCGGCAGGGGTTACAATGAGCAGTTCTTC. Amino acid sequence: CASSLPFGRGYNEQFF. The chain couples TRBV7-2 to TRBJ2-1; tentatively, D is TRBD1 (6 bases). The V and J ends lost 2 bases and 4 bases respectively, with 15 bases between them. The V gene's germline CDR1 is SGHTA and CDR2 FQGNSA. The CDR3 extends over 16 amino acids.

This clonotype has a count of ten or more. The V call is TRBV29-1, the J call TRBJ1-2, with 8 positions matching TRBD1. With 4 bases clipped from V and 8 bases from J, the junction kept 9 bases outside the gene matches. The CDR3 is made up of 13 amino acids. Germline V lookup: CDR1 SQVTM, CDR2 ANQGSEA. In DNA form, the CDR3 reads TGCAGCGTTGGCAGCAGGGGGCTTAGCGGCTACACCTTC. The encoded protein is CSVGSRGLSGYTF.

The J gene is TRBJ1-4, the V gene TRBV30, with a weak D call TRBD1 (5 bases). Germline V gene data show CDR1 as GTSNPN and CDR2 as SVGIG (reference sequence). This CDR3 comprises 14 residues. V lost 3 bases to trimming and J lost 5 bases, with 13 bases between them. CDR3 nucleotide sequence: TGTGCCTGGAGAAAGGCCTGGGACAATGAAAAACTGTTTTTT. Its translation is CAWRKAWDNEKLFF.

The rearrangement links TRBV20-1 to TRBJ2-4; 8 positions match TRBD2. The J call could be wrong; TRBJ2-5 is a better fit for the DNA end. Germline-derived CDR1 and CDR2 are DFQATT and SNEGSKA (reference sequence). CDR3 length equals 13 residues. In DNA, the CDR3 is TGCAGTGCTAGCGTAGCGGGGATGGAGACCCAGTACTTC. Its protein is CSASVAGMETQYF.

CDR3 loop: CAWTAGLEQPQHF. The CDR3 region has the DNA TGTGCCTGGACTGCAGGGCTGGAACAGCCCCAGCATTTT. V usage is TRBV30 and J usage is TRBJ1-5; maybe TRBD1 (5 bases). With 4 bases removed from V and 7 bases from J, the gap between germline ends came to 14 bases. The CDR3 length is 13 residues. CDR1 GTSNPN and CDR2 SVGIG come from the germline V gene (reference sequence). Based on the CDR3 plus reference TRBV30 and TRBJ1-5, the full variable domain is SQTIHQWPATLVQPVGSPLSLECTVEGTSNPNLYWYRQAAGRGLQLLFYSVGIGQISSEVPQNLSASRPQDRQFILSSKKLLLSDSGFYLCAWTAGLEQPQHFGDGTRLSIL.

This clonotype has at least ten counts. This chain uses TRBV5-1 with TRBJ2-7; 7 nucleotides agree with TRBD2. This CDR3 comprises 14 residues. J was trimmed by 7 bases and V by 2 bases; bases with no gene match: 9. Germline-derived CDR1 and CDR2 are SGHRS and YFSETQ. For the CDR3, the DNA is TGCGCCAGCAGCTTACCTAGCGGCATGAATGAGCAGTACTTC. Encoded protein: CASSLPSGMNEQYF.

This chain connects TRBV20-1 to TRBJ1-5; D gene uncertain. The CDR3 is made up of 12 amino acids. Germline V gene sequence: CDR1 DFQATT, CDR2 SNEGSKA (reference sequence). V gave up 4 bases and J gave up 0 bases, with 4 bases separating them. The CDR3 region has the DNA TGCAGTGCTACTAGTAGCAATCAGCCCCAGCATTTT. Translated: CSATSSNQPQHF.

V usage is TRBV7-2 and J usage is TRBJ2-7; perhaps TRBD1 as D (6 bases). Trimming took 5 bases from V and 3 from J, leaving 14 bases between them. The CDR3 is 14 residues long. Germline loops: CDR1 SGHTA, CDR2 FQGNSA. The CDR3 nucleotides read TGTGCCAGCAGCACCCGACAGGCGAGCTACGAGCAGTACTTC. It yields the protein CASSTRQASYEQYF. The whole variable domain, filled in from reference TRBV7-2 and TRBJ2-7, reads GAGVSQSPSNKVTEKGKDVELRCDPISGHTALYWYRQSLGQGLEFLIYFQGNSAPDKSGLPSDRFSAERTGGSVSTLTIQRTQQEDSAVYLCASSTRQASYEQYFGPGTRLTVT.

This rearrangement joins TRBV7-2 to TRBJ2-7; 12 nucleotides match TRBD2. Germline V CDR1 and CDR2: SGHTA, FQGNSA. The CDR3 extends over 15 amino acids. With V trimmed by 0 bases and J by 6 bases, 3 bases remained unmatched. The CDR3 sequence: CASSLALAGGREQYF. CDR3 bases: TGTGCCAGCAGCTTAGCCCTAGCGGGGGGGCGCGAGCAGTACTTC.

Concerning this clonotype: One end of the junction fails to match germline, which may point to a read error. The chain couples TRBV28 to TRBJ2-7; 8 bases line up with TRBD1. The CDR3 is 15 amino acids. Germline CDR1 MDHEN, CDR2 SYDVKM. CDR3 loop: CTSTHGTGLTYEQYF. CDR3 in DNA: TGTACCAGCACGCACGGGACAGGACTTACCTACGAGCAGTACTTC.